Detailed here is one T cell receptor (beta chain). This clone was recorded only once. This clone's antigen is unknown. The input lacks base qualities; no much larger clone sits a single base away. Library prep was done by the immunoSEQ multiplex PCR assay. TCRdb holds this immuneACCESS table with in-frame rearrangements only. Some clones are missing; in checked studies, unresolved V genes explain under half, and the rest has no known cause. For this sample the table gives 75,000 to 95,000 clones, of which 90% were detected only once. The top ten constitute around 3.5% of the sample. The CDR3 starts with the cysteine, ends with the phenylalanine, and has 12 residues. This entry keeps only the CDR3 DNA: 36 bases, framed from base 1. The germline V gene (reference sequence) yields SEHNR for CDR1 and FQNEAQ for CDR2. The V and J ends are trimmed by 5 bases and 10 bases, leaving 13 bases between them. The entry originates in a study of control samples from healthy donors and cancer patients (TCRdb year 2020).

The chain joins TRBV7-9 to TRBJ2-3, with no D gene named confidently. Sequenced material: blood. The source is a woman between 18 and 29 years old in good health. CDR3 sequence: CASSRAPEAQYF. The DNA reads as follows: TGTGCCAGCAGCCGGGCCCCAGAGGCGCAGTATTTT. Extended through the reference TRBV7-9 and TRBJ2-3 proteins, this CDR3 yields the full variable domain: DTGVSQNPRHKITKRGQNVTFRCDPISEHNRLYWYRQTLGQGPEFLTYFQNEAQLEKSRLLSDRFSAERPKGSFSTLEIQRTEQGDSAMYLCASSRAPEAQYFGPGTRLTVL.